The source of this TCR beta chain is a study of control samples from healthy donors and cancer patients. Libraries were prepared by immunoSEQ multiplex PCR; TCRdb keeps only in-frame clonotypes and omits some of them. The sample gives tens of thousands of clones, about 95% of which show up once; 20% to 30% is in the top ten. The CDR3 runs 12 residues. The germline gives CDR1 MDHEN, CDR2 SYDVKM. The germline V and J ends were trimmed by 5 bases and 5 bases, with 10 bases remaining between them. The TCR originated in a man in his 60s in good health. The sequencing input was blood. This chain joins TRBV28 and TRBJ2-7; the D call may be TRBD1 or TRBD2 (5 bases each). The CDR3 region has the DNA TGTGCCAGCAGTCTGAGGGGAGACGAGCAGTACTTC. It specifies CASSLRGDEQYF.